What follows is one T cell receptor beta chain and its context. The antigen is not known. The data stem from a study of cytomegalovirus exposure and HLA in healthy donors. Notes on the study in general: There were some V segments, including TRBV6-2 and TRBV6-3, excluded as indistinguishable. The CMV antigen specificity of a few CMV-associated chains was confirmed through in vitro analysis.

PCR primers comprised 60 Vbeta and 13 Jbeta primers. Clones were sequenced by immunoSEQ multiplex PCR, and TCRdb holds only the in-frame ones, with some missing. The table lists 90,000 to 120,000 clones, about 77% of them singletons. The V gene's germline CDR1 is MDHEN and CDR2 SYDVKM. Trimming stripped 2 bases from V and 4 bases from J, with 15 bases between. This CDR3 contains 15 residues. The V gene is TRBV28, the J gene TRBJ2-7; D is possibly TRBD1 (6 bases). The sample was PBMCs. The sequence was obtained from a woman between 18 and 30 years old in good health and CMV-seropositive. The CDR3 coding sequence is TGTGCCAGCAGTTTACCCGGGACAAAAACTTACGAGCAGTACTTC. This encodes CASSLPGTKTYEQYF. The entire variable domain, with the rest obtained from reference TRBV28 and TRBJ2-7, is as follows: DVKVTQSSRYLVKRTGEKVFLECVQDMDHENMFWYRQDPGLGLRLIYFSYDVKMKEKGDIPEGYSVSREKKERFSLILESASTNQTSMYLCASSLPGTKTYEQYFGPGTRLTVT.